These 21 T cell receptor beta chains originate from one sample sequenced in a study of T-cell memory formation after mild COVID-19. TCRdb re-analysed the 5' RACE reads in MiXCR, keeping a single row per CDR3 protein. The top ten hold about 22% of the sample, which has roughly 370,000 distinct CDR3 sequences, about 15% seen once. The specimen sequenced was PBMCs or a T cell subset sorted from them (not recorded which). These receptors were obtained from a man between 18 and 35 years old who had mild COVID-19 (a few samples of this study predate the infection). Cell type and time point are not known.

The chain carries TRBV24-1 and TRBJ2-7; D is uncertain. The CDR3 sequence is 15 residues long. Germline CDR1 reads KGHDR; CDR2 reads SFDVKD. Trimming cost V 9 bases and J 0 bases, with 17 bases left between them. The CDR3 DNA follows: TGTGCCACCGCCGCCATCTCCCGACGCTCCTACGAGCAGTACGTC. Amino acids: CATAAISRRSYEQYV.

This clonotype was recorded a few times. J is TRBJ1-2 and V is TRBV5-4, with 7 bases fitting TRBD1. The CDR3 totals 14 residues. Germline V gene sequence: CDR1 SGHNT, CDR2 YYREEE (reference sequence). DNA for the CDR3: TGTGGGGGGGGAAGACAGGGTTCGGACTATGGCTACACCTTC. Its translation: CGGGRQGSDYGYTF.

This clonotype was seen at least ten times. V is TRBV5-6 and J is TRBJ1-2; 9 nucleotides align to TRBD1. The V and J ends lost 4 bases and 0 bases, in that order; junction bases with no gene match: 4. Germline-derived CDR1 and CDR2 are SGHDT and YYEEEE. The CDR3 has 15 amino acids. This chain's CDR3 is CASSPRTGANYGYTF. CDR3 DNA sequence: TGTGCCAGCAGCCCGCGGACAGGGGCTAACTATGGCTACACCTTC.

This clonotype was detected ten times or more. The V and J genes are TRBV4-2 and TRBJ2-1; 10 bases map to TRBD2. V shed 0 bases, J shed 9 bases, and the junction held 11 bases outside the gene matches. The germline CDR1 and CDR2 sequences are LGHNA and YNFKEQ. The CDR3 is 17 amino acids. CDR3 in amino acids: CASSQDSGSGGISEQFF. The CDR3 nucleotides are TGTGCCAGCAGCCAAGATAGTGGTAGCGGGGGGATCAGTGAGCAGTTCTTC.

In its sample, this clonotype was seen a few times. The V gene is TRBV6-6, the J gene TRBJ2-5; D is perhaps TRBD1 (5 bases). The CDR3 totals 15 residues. Per the germline V gene, CDR1 is MNHNY and CDR2 is SVGAGI (reference sequence). The ends were cut back, 0 bases at V and 5 bases at J, with 13 bases in the middle. CDR3 amino acids: CASSYSRQIRETQYF. The CDR3 DNA sequence: TGTGCCAGCAGTTACTCTCGACAGATACGGGAGACCCAGTACTTC.

This clonotype showed up just a few times. The chain is built from TRBV7-6 and TRBJ1-4; TRBD1 agrees at 9 bases. Germline CDR1 SGHVS, CDR2 FNYEAQ. V lost 6 bases, J lost 2 bases, and 4 bases stayed unmatched. The CDR3 consists of 15 residues. The CDR3 DNA reads TGTGCCAGCAGTTCCGACAGGGGGACTAATGAAAAACTGTTTTTT. Amino acids: CASSSDRGTNEKLFF.

The chain has TRBV12-3 or TRBV12-4 and TRBJ1-1; unclear D gene. Trimming removed 4 bases from V and 4 bases from J, with 13 bases in between. The CDR3 totals 14 residues. CDR3 amino acids: CASSYEGSFTEAFF. The CDR3 DNA sequence: TGTGCCAGCAGTTACGAGGGCTCTTTCACTGAAGCTTTCTTT.

A few counts support this clonotype. J is TRBJ1-2 and V is TRBV6-6, with D unclear. CDR1 and CDR2 from the germline V gene are MNHNY and SVGAGI (reference sequence). This CDR3 contains 17 residues. The CDR3 DNA reads as TGTGCTTCGACACCCTACGATGGGTCGGCGCTTGGCGGCGGCTACACCTTC. This codes for CASTPYDGSALGGGYTF.

The chain combines TRBV7-7 with TRBJ2-1, with D uncertain. CDR1 and CDR2 from the germline V gene are SSHAT and FNYEAQ (reference sequence). CDR3 length equals 15 residues. The germline V and J ends were trimmed by 5 bases and 4 bases, with 15 bases remaining between them. The CDR3 protein is CASSLIQAGYNEQFF. In DNA form, the CDR3 reads TGTGCCAGCAGCCTAATCCAGGCCGGGTACAATGAGCAGTTCTTC.

This clonotype appeared many times. The chain joins TRBV3-1 to TRBJ1-5, with unresolved D. V was shortened by 1 base and J by 7 bases, with 11 bases between the two germline ends. Germline V gene data show CDR1 as LGHDT and CDR2 as YNNKEL (reference sequence). There are 14 residues in the CDR3. The CDR3 spells CASSQGEVWQPQHF. CDR3 DNA: TGTGCCAGCAGCCAAGGGGAGGTCTGGCAGCCCCAGCATTTT.

This clonotype turned up a few times. The chain combines TRBV7-2 with TRBJ2-3; D possibly corresponds to TRBD2 (5 bases). From germline, CDR1 is SGHTA and CDR2 FQGNSA. The CDR3 contains 17 residues. Trimming took 4 bases from V and 2 from J, leaving 19 bases between them. The CDR3 DNA follows: TGTGCCAGCAGCTCCCTAATGGCTAGCCACTACACAGATACGCAGTATTTT. It is translated as CASSSLMASHYTDTQYF.

This clonotype turned up a few times. This chain uses TRBV7-9 with TRBJ1-1; maybe TRBD1 (5 bases). The CDR3 has 14 residues. The V gene's germline CDR1 is SEHNR and CDR2 FQNEAQ (reference sequence). V dropped 5 bases and J dropped 6 bases, with 16 bases sitting between them. The CDR3 protein is CASSAAGRGSEAFF. The CDR3 DNA is TGTGCCAGCAGCGCGGCAGGGAGAGGGTCTGAAGCTTTCTTT.

V is TRBV6-4 and J is TRBJ2-3, with 10 bases matching TRBD2. CDR1 MRHNA and CDR2 SNTAGT come from the germline V gene. With V trimmed by 5 bases and J by 0 bases, 8 bases remained unmatched. This CDR3 spans 17 amino acids. CDR3 in DNA: TGTGCCAGCAGTCCTCGGATAGCGGGGGGAAGCACAGATACGCAGTATTTT. It encodes CASSPRIAGGSTDTQYF.

The rearrangement links TRBV5-1 to TRBJ2-5; no reliable D call. The CDR3 is 14 amino acids. V lost 4 bases, J lost 5 bases, and 15 bases lay in between. The germline V gene encodes CDR1 SGHRS and CDR2 YFSETQ. The CDR3 coding sequence is TGCGCCAGCAGCAACACGGTCGTCGGCGAGACCCAGTACTTC. Its protein product is CASSNTVVGETQYF. Complete variable domain (other parts from reference TRBV5-1 and TRBJ2-5): KAGVTQTPRYLIKTRGQQVTLSCSPISGHRSVSWYQQTPGQGLQFLFEYFSETQRNKGNFPGRFSGRQFSNSRSEMNVSTLELGDSALYLCASSNTVVGETQYFGPGTRLLVL.

This clonotype has just a few counts. The V and J genes are TRBV6-1 and TRBJ2-3; D is unclear. The CDR3 sequence is 13 residues long. The V gene's germline CDR1 is MNHNS and CDR2 SASEGT. Trimming stripped 1 base from V and 5 bases from J, with 7 bases between. CDR3 nucleotide sequence: TGTGCCAGCAGTGAAGTTGTGGGAGATACGCAGTATTTT. This codes for CASSEVVGDTQYF.

This clonotype was counted ten times or more. The chain carries TRBV3-1 and TRBJ2-1; no definite D call. The CDR3 loop spans 12 amino acids. The germline gives CDR1 LGHDT, CDR2 YNNKEL (reference sequence). The V and J ends lost 4 bases and 3 bases respectively, with 4 bases between them. The CDR3, as DNA: TGTGCCAGCAGCCCGCGCTACAATGAGCAGTTCTTC. Protein: CASSPRYNEQFF.

This clonotype came up a few times. V and J are TRBV7-7 and TRBJ2-5, with D perhaps being TRBD1 or TRBD2 (5 bases each). The length of the CDR3 is 16 residues. Germline CDR1 reads SSHAT; CDR2 reads FNYEAQ (reference sequence). V lost 2 bases and J 5 bases, leaving 18 bases between the germline ends. CDR3 DNA sequence: TGTGCCAGCAGCTTAAGGTCCACCGGGACGATGGAGACCCAGTACTTC. Translating it yields CASSLRSTGTMETQYF.

This clonotype showed up just a few times. The chain employs TRBV29-1 and TRBJ2-5; 8 bases line up with TRBD2. The CDR3 consists of 14 residues. Germline V CDR1 and CDR2: SQVTM, ANQGSEA. With 2 bases clipped from V and 1 base from J, the junction kept 3 bases outside the gene matches. The CDR3 DNA follows: TGCAGCGTTGAATTAGCGGGGCGCCAAGAGACCCAGTACTTC. Translation: CSVELAGRQETQYF.

This clonotype was seen only a few times. This chain connects TRBV4-1 to TRBJ2-5, with D possibly matching TRBD2 (5 bases). The V end was cut by 0 bases, the J end by 10 bases, with 18 bases between. The germline V gene encodes CDR1 MGHRA and CDR2 YSYEKL. This CDR3 is 15 amino acids long. CDR3 residues: CASSQDQAGGAGQYF. CDR3 DNA: TGCGCCAGCAGCCAAGATCAGGCCGGTGGCGCGGGCCAGTACTTC.

The chain has TRBV18 and TRBJ2-1; D might be TRBD1 or TRBD2, each matching 5 bases. Deletions cut 0 bases from V and 8 bases from J, with 14 bases between. This CDR3 is 15 amino acids long. Germline CDR1 reads KGHSH; CDR2 reads LQKENI. This CDR3 is CASSPPGVGGDEQFF. In DNA, the CDR3 is TGTGCCAGCTCACCACCGGGGGTCGGAGGCGATGAGCAGTTCTTC.

This clonotype was counted between two and nine times. This sequence joins TRBV4-3 and TRBJ1-2, with 8 bases aligning to TRBD1. The CDR3 covers 16 residues. Losses at the gene ends were 0 bases for V and 0 bases for J; bases not matched to a gene: 3. Germline-derived CDR1 and CDR2 are LGHNA and YSLEER. The CDR3 loop reads CASSQDLGQANYGYTF. CDR3 sequence (DNA): TGCGCCAGCAGCCAAGATTTGGGACAGGCTAACTATGGCTACACCTTC.